This TCR beta chain was obtained from a study of shared clonotypes between healthy human individuals. On the study more broadly: Two female and three male donors aged 18 to 49 were enrolled. Points from the study as a whole: It was only blood that was sampled, and tissue repertoires likely differ. Genetic and exposure-history diversity was limited by the few donors.

Terminally differentiated effector memory CD45RA+ cells were excluded from the naive CD8 cells, which were CD45RO-negative and positively selected for CCR7. About this clone itself: Its antigen is as yet unknown.

TCRdb's table, derived via immunoSEQ multiplex PCR, lists solely in-frame clones and lacks some. The sample yields about 750,000 clones, about 91% seen once. Unmatched junction bases numbered 3, after V lost 1 base and J lost 5 bases. Germline loops: CDR1 SNHLY, CDR2 FYNNEI. CDR3 size: 16 residues. The specimen was naive CD8+ T cells sorted from blood. This TCR was sampled from a man aged 25 to 40 in good health. The chain combines TRBV2 with TRBJ2-3; 13 positions match TRBD2. CDR3 loop: CASSEEGTSGKDTQYF. The CDR3 DNA reads TGTGCCAGCAGTGAAGAGGGGACTAGCGGGAAAGATACGCAGTATTTT.